The 14 T cell receptor beta chains below come from one sample, sequenced in a study of early T cells in non-severe SARS-CoV-2 infection. Using its own MiXCR run on the 5' RACE reads, TCRdb lists one record per CDR3 protein. The profile shows some 96,000 distinct CDR3 sequences, just under 15% of them singletons. The sample taken for sequencing was whole blood. Receptors were obtained from an adult who was a healthcare worker with PCR-confirmed SARS-CoV-2 infection or an uninfected control (not recorded which).

J is TRBJ2-2 and V is TRBV20-1, with 11 positions matching TRBD2. The V gene end was trimmed by 3 bases and the J gene end by 1 base; junction bases not matched to a gene: 1. This CDR3 comprises 15 residues. Germline V gene data show CDR1 as DFQATT and CDR2 as SNEGSKA (reference sequence). In DNA, the CDR3 is TGCAGTGCTAGCGGACTAGCGGGGAACACCGGGGAGCTGTTTTTT. This encodes CSASGLAGNTGELFF.

The rearrangement joins TRBV10-2 to TRBJ1-1; D not resolved. Trimming pared 1 base from V and 0 bases from J, leaving 12 bases between. Germline CDR1 and CDR2: WSHSY and SAAADI. CDR3 size: 16 residues. The CDR3: CASSEFFSGMNTEAFF. The CDR3 bases are TGCGCCAGCAGTGAGTTTTTTTCAGGAATGAACACTGAAGCTTTCTTT.

This clonotype showed up just a few times. The chain employs TRBV7-6 and TRBJ2-1; 7 bases align to TRBD1. V shed 1 base, J shed 8 bases, and the junction held 8 bases outside the gene matches. The V gene's germline CDR1 is SGHVS and CDR2 FNYEAQ. CDR3 length: 15 amino acids. The DNA for the CDR3 is TGTGCCAGCAGCTTAGGCGGACAGGTTGGCGATGAGCAGTTCTTC. It encodes CASSLGGQVGDEQFF.

This clonotype was counted between two and nine times. This chain connects TRBV20-1 to TRBJ2-7; D possibly matches TRBD1 or TRBD2 (5 bases each). V was cut by 6 bases and J by 3 bases, with 15 bases left in between. This CDR3 region has 13 residues. Germline V CDR1 and CDR2: DFQATT, SNEGSKA (reference sequence). CDR3: CSAPGTLFYEQYF. CDR3 nucleotide sequence: TGCAGTGCCCCCGGGACCCTGTTCTACGAGCAGTACTTC.

The chain links TRBV3-1 to TRBJ2-3, with D possibly matching TRBD2 (5 bases). The CDR3 is 14 amino acids. In germline, CDR1 is LGHDT, CDR2 YNNKEL (reference sequence). Trimming shortened V by 1 base and J by 5 bases, and 10 bases separated the two germline ends. CDR3 nucleotide sequence: TGTGCCAGCAGCCAAGCGGAGGCCTTAGATACGCAGTATTTT. This codes for CASSQAEALDTQYF.

This clonotype was seen repeatedly, ten times or more. V gene TRBV6-2 or TRBV6-3 combines with J gene TRBJ2-7; no clear D gene. Trimming cost V 5 bases and J 5 bases, with 16 bases left between them. The length of the CDR3 is 14 residues. Germline CDR1 MNHEY, CDR2 SVGEGT. The CDR3 region is CASSMDLGHHEQYF. The CDR3 DNA follows: TGTGCCAGCAGTATGGACCTTGGCCACCACGAGCAGTACTTC.

This clonotype was observed a handful of times. The genes are TRBV28 and TRBJ1-2; maybe TRBD1 (5 bases). The CDR3 has 13 residues. From germline, CDR1 is MDHEN and CDR2 SYDVKM. V lost 6 bases and J 6 bases, leaving 14 bases between the germline ends. CDR3: CASSFGGSDGYTF. The CDR3 nucleotides read TGTGCCAGCAGCTTTGGGGGTTCTGATGGCTACACCTTC.

The chain recombines TRBV29-1 with TRBJ2-5; TRBD1 might be the D (6 bases). The germline CDR1 and CDR2 sequences are SQVTM and ANQGSEA. The length of the CDR3 is 12 residues. Deletions cut 4 bases from V and 5 bases from J, with 11 bases between. The CDR3 coding sequence is TGCAGCGTTGTAACAGGGCACGAGACCCAGTACTTC. Residues: CSVVTGHETQYF.

The genes are TRBV6-1 and TRBJ2-2; D call uncertain. The ends were cut back, 6 bases at V and 0 bases at J, with 8 bases in the middle. This CDR3 contains 14 residues. CDR1 and CDR2 from the germline V gene are MNHNS and SASEGT. CDR3 in amino acids: CASRLTANTGELFF. The CDR3 DNA sequence: TGTGCCAGCAGATTAACAGCGAACACCGGGGAGCTGTTTTTT.

Comments on this clonotype: The junction shows a germline mismatch at one end, possibly a read error. The CDR3 bases are TGCAGTGCTAGGAGAGGGCGCCATACGCATTATTTT. Translating it yields CSARRGRHTHYF. The chain combines TRBV20-1 with TRBJ2-3; D perhaps matches TRBD2 (5 bases). Germline lookup yields CDR1 DFQATT and CDR2 SNEGSKA (reference sequence). The CDR3 consists of 12 residues.

This clonotype was counted a few times. The chain links TRBV12-2 to TRBJ2-3; the D call TRBD2 from the table was never checked on the DNA. TRBV12-2 counts as a pseudogene. This CDR3 is built from 16 residues. CDR3 in DNA: TGTGCAAGTCGCTTAAAGACTAGCGGGGGGTCAGATACGCAGTATTTT. As protein: CASRLKTSGGSDTQYF.

This clonotype turned up a few times. The chain combines TRBV6-2 or TRBV6-3 with TRBJ1-1; no reliable D call. V lost 1 base and J 4 bases, leaving 10 bases between the germline ends. This CDR3 has 14 residues. The germline V gene has CDR1 MNHEY and CDR2 SVGEGT. CDR3 region: CASSYLSVGTEAFF. The CDR3 DNA reads as TGTGCCAGCAGTTACTTAAGTGTTGGCACTGAAGCTTTCTTT.

This clonotype was picked up a small number of times. V is TRBV28 and J is TRBJ2-7; 8 bases line up with TRBD1. V was clipped by 5 bases and J by 6 bases; unmatched bases: 6. This CDR3 region has 13 residues. The V gene's germline CDR1 is MDHEN and CDR2 SYDVKM. The CDR3 DNA sequence: TGTGCCAGCAGTGACCCAGGGGGCGGCGAGCAGTACTTC. It codes for CASSDPGGGEQYF.

The chain couples TRBV20-1 to TRBJ2-1; TRBD2 matches 16 bases. Germline V gives CDR1 DFQATT, CDR2 SNEGSKA (reference sequence). CDR3 length: 14 residues. The trim removed 7 bases at V and 9 bases at J, leaving 6 bases unmatched. As DNA, the CDR3 is TGCAGTGTTTTAGGGACTAGCGGGAGGGCTGAGCAGTTCTTC. This codes for CSVLGTSGRAEQFF.